This TCR beta chain is drawn from a study of blood T cells in healthy people across ages (dated by TCRdb to between 2014 and 2017). In the study overall: In model experiments, roughly one uniquely barcoded TCR beta cDNA molecule per two T cells was captured by template switching. To track age-related changes in TCR beta repertoire diversity, the study relied on deep sequencing normalized with unique cDNA molecular identifiers. Donors were grouped into four age groups: young (average 16 years), middle-aged (around 39), aged (over 55) and long-lived (just over 80). To avoid experimental bias, donors of different ages were randomly spread across the sequencing lanes. Two additional independent replicas of 1 million unique cDNA reads from the same blood draw were analyzed for two donors (one aged 18 to 30 and one aged 80 or older). Results the study describes overall, beyond this receptor: Because the CMV infection status of the donors was unknown, age-related changes in expanded clonotypes may potentially have been confounded. Estimates of total diversity based on one million sequenced T cells were considered lower bounds and underestimates. The long-lived group showed more naive CD4+ T cells, fewer expanded clones and increased TCR diversity than the aged group, suggesting age selection. Observed TCR beta diversity correlated strongly with the percentage of naive T cells measured by flow cytometry. As age increased, observed TCR beta diversity per million T cells dropped in a roughly linear way, and a significant reduction was already evident by age about 40. Since profiling was done on bulk unsorted PBMCs, naive and antigen-experienced compartments could not be conclusively compared.

The roughly 37 donors, aged 6 to 90 years, were systemically healthy Caucasian individuals from Russia. Each donor gave around 9 milliliters of peripheral blood, collected into EDTA-treated Vacutainer tubes. Ficoll-Paque density-gradient centrifugation was used to isolate PBMCs, with at least 7 million per sample. Trizol reagent was used to extract total RNA from PBMCs, with at least 6 micrograms per sample. For every donor, an aliquot of PBMCs went through flow cytometry to measure the percentages of naive CD45RAhigh/CD27high T cells. Points on this clonotype: Its antigen is currently not known. One base away there is no much larger clone; base qualities are not given.

The method was 5' RACE. Sequencing instrument: Illumina HiSeq 2500. The second PCR ran for roughly 7 to 11 cycles and used a J-beta primer mix along with a sample-barcoded 5' primer. A template-switch 5' adaptor carrying 12 random nucleotides introduced a unique molecular identifier onto each TCR beta cDNA molecule. Each sample yielded at least 2.5 million CDR3-containing paired-end reads. All of the RNA was converted into first-strand cDNA using the Mint cDNA synthesis kit, with a TRBC-specific oligonucleotide serving as the primer. Following uracil-DNA glycosylase treatment, all cDNA underwent a first 18-cycle PCR with the universal primers M1SS and BC2_uni_R. As for the authors' bioinformatics: For normalization, 1 million high-quality reads were randomly selected from each sample, with every read carrying a distinct molecular identifier. Reads with shared molecular identifiers were discarded instead of being binned into consensus sequences. CDR3 identification, clonotype clustering and error correction used MiTCR with a Q25 quality threshold and the strictest error-elimination algorithm. A nonparametric unseen species model with Euler transformation was used to estimate a lower bound on total TCR beta diversity. The public reads were run again by TCRdb, first through fastp at Q25 and then through MiXCR, and only productive beta chains were kept. Rows with one shared CDR3 protein collapse into an entry with the most common genes and DNA. The V and J calls and clone size come from TCRdb's table, not from the authors' own analysis. The sample table shows over 950,000 distinct CDR3 sequences, and just over 50% are seen once. Of the sample, roughly 23% falls within the top ten clones.

Including cysteine and phenylalanine, the CDR3 has 16 amino acids. Left in the record is the CDR3 DNA by itself, 48 bases read in frame from the first base. The junction shows trimming of 4 bases on V and 5 bases on J, and the gene matches do not reach 9 bases of it. CDR1 is given as MNHEY and CDR2 as SVGAGI, both from the germline V gene. Sample: blood. The chain links TRBV6-5 with TRBJ2-7, with 12 bases aligning to TRBD2. This TCR came from a woman aged 55-70 years in good health. The CDR3 amino acid sequence is: CASSFKTSGRRDEQYF. The nucleotides are TGTGCCAGCAGTTTCAAGACTAGCGGGAGAAGGGACGAGCAGTACTTC.